These T cell receptor beta chains were read from a single sample in a study of shared clonotypes between healthy human individuals. Sequenced by immunoSEQ multiplex PCR; TCRdb stores in-frame clones only, minus some. The top ten clones hold over 0.12% of a sample with a few million clones, around 94% of them seen once. The sequencing input was naive CD4+ T cells sorted from blood. The receptors were gathered from a man in his late teens or twenties in good health. Both conserved end residues are part of each CDR3. D genes are given only for firm matches. The size field is filled for only some rows; it gives once, few, many or a size class.

D gene	CDR3 length	V gene	J gene	clone size	CDR3 DNA	CDR3 protein
-	14	TRBV10-3	TRBJ2-7	-	TGTGCCATCAGTGAGCACAGGGACTCCTACGAGCAGTACTTC	CAISEHRDSYEQYF
TRBD2	15	TRBV28	TRBJ2-6	-	TGTGCCAGCAGTTCCGGGGGGGCCGGGGCCAACGTCCTGACTTTC	CASSSGGAGANVLTF
TRBD1	15	TRBV15	TRBJ1-2	-	TGTGCCACCAGCAGAGAGCGACAGGGGTCCTATGGCTACACCTTC	CATSRERQGSYGYTF
TRBD2	16	TRBV30	TRBJ2-7	-	TGTGCCTGGAGTCCCGGACTAGCGGGAGCCACCTACGAGCAGTACTTC	CAWSPGLAGATYEQYF
-	13	TRBV29-1	TRBJ2-7	-	TGCAGCGTTGAAGCGAGAGATACCTACGAGCAGTACTTC	CSVEARDTYEQYF
TRBD2	16	TRBV9	TRBJ2-3	-	TGTGCCAGCAGCCTTCTGGGGCTAGCGGGGCGGGATACGCAGTATTTT	CASSLLGLAGRDTQYF
-	13	TRBV11-2	TRBJ1-5	-	TGTGCCAGCAGCTTAGGGAGCAATCAGCCCCAGCATTTT	CASSLGSNQPQHF
TRBD2	16	TRBV4-3	TRBJ2-1	-	TGCGCCAGCAGCCCCGATAGCGGGAGCTCCTACAATGAGCAGTTCTTC	CASSPDSGSSYNEQFF
TRBD1	14	TRBV5-5	TRBJ1-5	-	TGTGCCAGCAGCCGGACAGGCCCCAATCAGCCCCAGCATTTT	CASSRTGPNQPQHF
-	16	TRBV10-3	TRBJ2-3	-	TGTGCCATCAGGGCTGGGACATTAGCTAGCACAGATACGCAGTATTTT	CAIRAGTLASTDTQYF
-	15	TRBV2	TRBJ1-1	-	TGTGCCAGCGGGCGTCTTGGGGGGTTTGGCACTGAAGCTTTCTTT	CASGRLGGFGTEAFF
-	14	TRBV19	TRBJ1-2	-	TGTGCCAGTAGTTACCGCGGGGTTAACTATGGCTACACCTTC	CASSYRGVNYGYTF
TRBD1	16	TRBV6-5	TRBJ1-2	-	TGTGCCAGCAGTTACGACAGGGGGCGGGGTAACTATGGCTACACCTTC	CASSYDRGRGNYGYTF
-	13	TRBV7-7	TRBJ2-5	-	TGTGCTAGCAGCTTAGTCCAGGGGGAGACCCAGTACTTC	CASSLVQGETQYF
TRBD1	14	TRBV6-1	TRBJ1-5	-	TGTGCCAGCAGTGTCCAGGGGGCTCGTCAGCCCCAGCATTTT	CASSVQGARQPQHF
TRBD1	19	TRBV5-4	TRBJ2-3	-	TGTGCCAGCAGAAAGGGGGACAGGGGAATAGCGGGTGCCACAGATACGCAGTATTTT	CASRKGDRGIAGATDTQYF
TRBD1	14	TRBV6-5	TRBJ1-1	-	TGTGCCAGCACCCCACCGGGACAGCGAACTGAAGCTTTCTTT	CASTPPGQRTEAFF
-	13	TRBV5-4	TRBJ2-5	-	TGTGCCTCCGGAGGGAGCCTCCAAGAGACCCAGTACTTC	CASGGSLQETQYF
TRBD1	16	TRBV7-2	TRBJ2-6	-	TGTGCCAGCAGCCCAGGGACAGGGTCTGGGGCCAACGTCCTGACTTTC	CASSPGTGSGANVLTF
TRBD1	17	TRBV18	TRBJ1-5	once	TGTGCCAGCTCACCCGAATCTCAGGGGGCAAGCAATCAGCCCCAGCATTTT	CASSPESQGASNQPQHF
-	13	TRBV29-1	TRBJ2-5	-	TGCAGCGTTGTAAGGACTTTGGGAGAGACCCAGTACTTC	CSVVRTLGETQYF
-	17	TRBV2	TRBJ1-2	few	TGTGCCAGCAGTGAGAAGGGTTCAGTGAGACTTAACTATGGCTACACCTTC	CASSEKGSVRLNYGYTF
TRBD1	15	TRBV6-5	TRBJ2-2	-	TGTGCCAGCAGCCAGGACAGGGGTAACACCGGGGAGCTGTTTTTT	CASSQDRGNTGELFF
-	13	TRBV6-6	TRBJ2-3	-	TGTGCCAGCAGTTACTCGGGGGCAGGTACGCAGTATTTT	CASSYSGAGTQYF
TRBD1	16	TRBV29-1	TRBJ1-2	-	TGCAGCGTTGACGAACCGACAGGGTTTAGTCCCTATGGCTACACCTTC	CSVDEPTGFSPYGYTF
TRBD1	15	TRBV7-2	TRBJ1-5	-	TGTGCCAGCAGCCTAGCGGGGACAGGGGCTCAGCCCCAGCATTTT	CASSLAGTGAQPQHF
-	14	TRBV5-4	TRBJ1-2	once	TGTGCCAGCAGCCGAAACGACAGGTCCTATGGCTACACCTTC	CASSRNDRSYGYTF
TRBD2	15	TRBV2	TRBJ2-5	-	TGTGCCAGCAGTACAGGCGGGGGGACACAAGAGACCCAGTACTTC	CASSTGGGTQETQYF
TRBD1	15	TRBV5-1	TRBJ2-7	-	TGCGCCAGCAGACTCCGTACAGGGGGCCCGTACGAGCAGTACTTC	CASRLRTGGPYEQYF
TRBD1	16	TRBV19	TRBJ1-5	-	TGTGCCAGTAGTACCATAACAGGGGGAAGTGGGTTCCCCCAGCATTTT	CASSTITGGSGFPQHF
-	14	TRBV11-3	TRBJ2-2	-	TGTGCCAGCAGCTTTGGCGGGTACACCGGGGAGCTGTTTTTT	CASSFGGYTGELFF
-	16	TRBV21-1	TRBJ1-1	-	TGTGCCAGCAGCAAGACCTTCTCAGGGGGACACACTGAAGCTTTCTTT	CASSKTFSGGHTEAFF
-	13	TRBV18	TRBJ1-2	-	TGTGCCAGCTCACCCAACCAGAAATATGGCTACACCTTC	CASSPNQKYGYTF
-	16	TRBV19	TRBJ1-5	-	TGTGCCAGTAGCCGCGGTGATATGGGGGGCGGTCAGCCCCAGCATTTT	CASSRGDMGGGQPQHF
-	15	TRBV4-3	TRBJ1-5	-	TGCGCCAGCAGCCAAGATTGGACCGGCCCCCAGCCCCAGCATTTT	CASSQDWTGPQPQHF
-	18	TRBV7-2	TRBJ2-6	-	TGTGCCAGCAGCTTAGGGAGGGCACAGGGCCCTGGGGCCAACGTCCTGACTTTC	CASSLGRAQGPGANVLTF
-	10	TRBV2	TRBJ2-5	-	TGTGCCAGCGGCGTCGGGACCCAGTACTTC	CASGVGTQYF
-	11	TRBV30	TRBJ1-1	-	TGTGCCTGGAACAGGGCCACTGAAGCTTTCTTT	CAWNRATEAFF
-	12	TRBV18	TRBJ2-5	-	TGTGCCAGCTCACAGGGAGCAGAGACCCAGTACTTC	CASSQGAETQYF
TRBD1	15	TRBV5-4	TRBJ1-4	-	TGTGCCAGCAGCTTGGATGCAGGGGGAGGTGAAAAACTGTTTTTT	CASSLDAGGGEKLFF
TRBD1	18	TRBV6-1	TRBJ2-1	-	TGTGCCAGCAGTGAAGGGACAGGGACGGTTTATTCCTACAATGAGCAGTTCTTC	CASSEGTGTVYSYNEQFF
-	15	TRBV11-2	TRBJ1-5	-	TGTGCCAGCAGCTTAGATGGGGTGAGCAATCAGCCCCAGCATTTT	CASSLDGVSNQPQHF
-	17	TRBV28	TRBJ1-4	-	TGTGCCAGCAGTGACCCCGCTTTGGGAGGGGAGGGCGAAAAACTGTTTTTT	CASSDPALGGEGEKLFF
-	15	TRBV2	TRBJ2-5	-	TGTGCCAGCAGTGAAGACAGGGGGGGGAGTGAGACCCAGTACTTC	CASSEDRGGSETQYF
-	14	TRBV5-1	TRBJ1-1	-	TGCGCCAGCAGCTTGCAAAGGGCGAACACTGAAGCTTTCTTT	CASSLQRANTEAFF
TRBD2	15	TRBV2	TRBJ2-3	-	TGTGCCAGCACCCCGACTAGCGGGTTCACAGATACGCAGTATTTT	CASTPTSGFTDTQYF
-	15	TRBV7-2	TRBJ2-7	-	TGTGCCAGCAGCTTAGGACAGGGACTATCCTACGAGCAGTACTTC	CASSLGQGLSYEQYF
-	12	TRBV6-5	TRBJ2-7	-	TGTGCCAGCAGCCAAACAAGATACGAGCAGTACTTC	CASSQTRYEQYF
-	13	TRBV27	TRBJ2-1	-	TGTGCCAGCAGTTTTATATGGTCCAATGAGCAGTTCTTC	CASSFIWSNEQFF
TRBD1	13	TRBV6-5	TRBJ2-7	once	TGTGCCAGCAGCCCGGGACAGCAGTACGAGCAGTACTTC	CASSPGQQYEQYF
-	14	TRBV30	TRBJ2-6	-	TGTGCCTGGAGTGTAGGGGCTGGGGCCAACGTCCTGACTTTC	CAWSVGAGANVLTF
-	14	TRBV7-6	TRBJ2-7	-	TGTGCCAGCAGCTTGTACGGGAGTGGCTACGAGCAGTACTTC	CASSLYGSGYEQYF
-	13	TRBV6-6	TRBJ2-7	once	TGTGCCAGCAGGGACGGGGGGCGGTACGAGCAGTACTTC	CASRDGGRYEQYF
-	13	TRBV27	TRBJ1-2	-	TGTGCCAGCAGCCCACACGTGGGCTATGGCTACACCTTC	CASSPHVGYGYTF
TRBD1	14	TRBV5-1	TRBJ1-5	once	TGCGCCAGCAGCCCCGGGACAGGGTTCCAGCCCCAGCATTTT	CASSPGTGFQPQHF
TRBD1	19	TRBV7-9	TRBJ2-7	-	TGTGCCAGCAGCTTTCCGGGACAGAAAGGAACCATCATCGGGTACGAGCAGTACTTC	CASSFPGQKGTIIGYEQYF
TRBD1	14	TRBV28	TRBJ2-2	-	TGTGCCGGTAACAGGGGGCCGAACACCGGGGAGCTGTTTTTT	CAGNRGPNTGELFF
-	16	TRBV28	TRBJ2-5	-	TGTGCCAGCAGTTTATCCGAGAGGGGGTCCAGGGAGACCCAGTACTTC	CASSLSERGSRETQYF
-	15	TRBV6-5	TRBJ2-7	-	TGTGCCAGCAGTTACACTGGACAGATTGCCTACGAGCAGTACTTC	CASSYTGQIAYEQYF
TRBD1	15	TRBV5-6	TRBJ2-7	-	TGTGCCAGCAGCTCGACCCGCAGGGGGCCCTACGAGCAGTACTTC	CASSSTRRGPYEQYF